This TCR beta chain originates from a study of blood T cell repertoires in COVID-19. Turning to the study itself: The origin of the acute and convalescent COVID-19 samples was the United States, Italy and Spain.

This clone was found a few times. In the original workflow: Reference gene primer amplification in the assay estimated nucleated cell counts. Here immunoSEQ multiplex PCR was the method, and the copy in TCRdb shows in-frame clones only, minus some. V and J calls and clone size are those listed in that table; D and trimming were worked out from the DNA. The sample lists approximately 28,000 clones, about 77% occurring once. The germline CDR1 and CDR2 sequences are SEHNR and FQNEAQ (reference sequence). V lost 5 bases and J lost 6; bases outside the gene matches: 3. There are 14 residues in the CDR3. The V call is TRBV7-9, the J call TRBJ1-5; 11 nucleotides agree with TRBD1. The clonotype was recovered from an elderly man with active or convalescent COVID-19. Sequenced: peripheral blood. CDR3 coding DNA: TGTGCCAGCAGCCAGGACAGGGGGCCTCAGCCCCAGCATTTT. As protein: CASSQDRGPQPQHF. Using reference TRBV7-9 and TRBJ1-5 for the parts outside the CDR3, the full variable domain is DTGVSQNPRHKITKRGQNVTFRCDPISEHNRLYWYRQTLGQGPEFLTYFQNEAQLEKSRLLSDRFSAERPKGSFSTLEIQRTEQGDSAMYLCASSQDRGPQPQHFGDGTRLSIL.